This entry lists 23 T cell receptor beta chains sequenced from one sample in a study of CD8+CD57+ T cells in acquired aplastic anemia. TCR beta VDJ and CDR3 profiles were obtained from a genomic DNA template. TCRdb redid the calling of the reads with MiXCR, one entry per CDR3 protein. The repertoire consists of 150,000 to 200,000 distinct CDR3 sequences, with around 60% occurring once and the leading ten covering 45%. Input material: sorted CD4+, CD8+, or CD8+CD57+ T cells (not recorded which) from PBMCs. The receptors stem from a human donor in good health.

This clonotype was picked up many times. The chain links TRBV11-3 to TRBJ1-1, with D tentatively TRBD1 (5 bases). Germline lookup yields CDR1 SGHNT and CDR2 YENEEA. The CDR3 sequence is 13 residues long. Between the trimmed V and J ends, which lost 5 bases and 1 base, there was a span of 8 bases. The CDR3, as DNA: TGTGCCAGCAGCCCCGGACAGAACACTGAAGCTTTCTTT. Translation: CASSPGQNTEAFF. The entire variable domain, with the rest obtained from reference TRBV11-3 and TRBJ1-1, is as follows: EAGVVQSPRYKIIEKKQPVAFWCNPISGHNTLYWYLQNLGQGPELLIRYENEEAVDDSQLPKDRFSAERLKGVDSTLKIQPAELGDSAVYLCASSPGQNTEAFFGQGTRLTVV.

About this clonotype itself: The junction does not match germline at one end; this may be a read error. DNA of the CDR3: TGTGCCAGCAGGGGACAGGCGGTGAGCACTGAAACTTTCTTT. Protein product: CASRGQAVSTETFF. The chain joins TRBV5-4 to TRBJ1-1; TRBD1 aligns across 8 bases. The CDR3 loop spans 14 amino acids. Germline CDR1 and CDR2: SGHNT and YYREEE (reference sequence).

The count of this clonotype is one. The CDR3, as DNA: TGTGCCAGCAGCTTTAGCGGCGAAGCTTTCTTT. This sequence encodes CASSFSGEAFF. This rearrangement joins TRBV7-9 to TRBJ1-1; D gene uncertain. Between the trimmed V and J ends, which lost 3 bases and 8 bases, there was a span of 7 bases. Germline CDR1 is SEHNR and CDR2 is FQNEAQ (reference sequence). The CDR3 is made up of 11 amino acids.

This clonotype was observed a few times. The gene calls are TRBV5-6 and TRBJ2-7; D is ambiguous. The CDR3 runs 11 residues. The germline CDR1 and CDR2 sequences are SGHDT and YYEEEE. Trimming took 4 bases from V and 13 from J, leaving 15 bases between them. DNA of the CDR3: TGTGCCAGCAGCCACACTCATGAGCGTTACTTC. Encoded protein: CASSHTHERYF.

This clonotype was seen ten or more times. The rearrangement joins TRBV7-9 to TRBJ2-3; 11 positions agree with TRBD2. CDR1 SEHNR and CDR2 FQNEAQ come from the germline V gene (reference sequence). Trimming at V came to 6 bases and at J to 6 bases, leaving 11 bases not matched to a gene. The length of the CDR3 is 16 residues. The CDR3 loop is CASSLPGLADRDTQYF. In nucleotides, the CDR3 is TGTGCCAGCAGTCTTCCGGGACTAGCGGACCGGGATACGCAGTATTTT.

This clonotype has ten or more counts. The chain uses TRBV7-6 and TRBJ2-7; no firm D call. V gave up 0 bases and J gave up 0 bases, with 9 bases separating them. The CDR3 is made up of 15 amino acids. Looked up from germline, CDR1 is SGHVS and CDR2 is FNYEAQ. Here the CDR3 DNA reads TGTGCCAGCAGCTTAGCGGGCAGTAGCTCCTACGAGCAGTACTTC. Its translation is CASSLAGSSSYEQYF.

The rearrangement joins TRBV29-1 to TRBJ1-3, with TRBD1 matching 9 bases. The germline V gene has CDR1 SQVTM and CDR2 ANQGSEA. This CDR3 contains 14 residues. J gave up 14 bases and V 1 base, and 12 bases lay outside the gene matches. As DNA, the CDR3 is TGCAGCGTTGAAGGGGACAGGGAACGAAACGCCGTATATTTT. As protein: CSVEGDRERNAVYF.

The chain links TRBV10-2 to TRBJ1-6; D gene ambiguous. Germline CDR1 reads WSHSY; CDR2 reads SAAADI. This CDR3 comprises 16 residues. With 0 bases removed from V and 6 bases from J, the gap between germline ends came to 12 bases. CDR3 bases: TGCGCCAGCAGTGAGTCAAGCCAGTCTTTTAATTCACCCCTCCACTTT. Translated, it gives CASSESSQSFNSPLHF.

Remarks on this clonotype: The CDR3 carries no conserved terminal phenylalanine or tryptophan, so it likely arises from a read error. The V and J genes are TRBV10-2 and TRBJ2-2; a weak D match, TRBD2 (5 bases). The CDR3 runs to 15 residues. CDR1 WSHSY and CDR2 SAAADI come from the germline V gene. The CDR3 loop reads CTSSESVRVAGELFL. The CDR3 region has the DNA TGCACCAGCAGTGAGTCGGTGAGGGTGGCCGGGGAGCTGTTTCTT.

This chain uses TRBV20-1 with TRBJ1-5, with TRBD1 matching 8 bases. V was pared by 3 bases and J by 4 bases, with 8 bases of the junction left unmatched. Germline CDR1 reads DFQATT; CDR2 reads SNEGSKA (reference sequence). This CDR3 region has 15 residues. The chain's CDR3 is CSASPRQGPNQPQHF. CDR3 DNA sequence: TGCAGTGCTAGTCCGCGACAGGGGCCTAATCAGCCCCAGCATTTT.

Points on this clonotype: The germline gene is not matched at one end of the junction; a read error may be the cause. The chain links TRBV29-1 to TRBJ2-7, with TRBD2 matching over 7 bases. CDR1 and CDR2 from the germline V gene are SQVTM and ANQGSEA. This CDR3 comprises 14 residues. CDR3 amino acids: CSVEDQQGGYEQYF. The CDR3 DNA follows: TGCAGCGTTGAAGATCAGCAGGGAGGGTACGAGCAGTACTTT.

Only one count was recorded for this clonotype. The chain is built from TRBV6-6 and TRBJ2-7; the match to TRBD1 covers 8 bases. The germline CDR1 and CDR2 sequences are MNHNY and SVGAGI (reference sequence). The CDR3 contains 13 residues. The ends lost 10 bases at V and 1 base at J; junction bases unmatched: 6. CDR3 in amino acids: CATSGDRSYEQYF. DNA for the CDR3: TGTGCCACCTCGGGGGACAGGTCCTACGAGCAGTACTTC.

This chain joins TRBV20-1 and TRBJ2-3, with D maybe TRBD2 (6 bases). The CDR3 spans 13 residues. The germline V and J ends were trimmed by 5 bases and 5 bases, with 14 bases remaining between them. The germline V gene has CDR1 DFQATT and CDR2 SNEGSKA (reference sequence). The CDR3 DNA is TGCAGTGCTCTGGAGGGGCGGGGAGATACGCAGTATTTT. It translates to CSALEGRGDTQYF.

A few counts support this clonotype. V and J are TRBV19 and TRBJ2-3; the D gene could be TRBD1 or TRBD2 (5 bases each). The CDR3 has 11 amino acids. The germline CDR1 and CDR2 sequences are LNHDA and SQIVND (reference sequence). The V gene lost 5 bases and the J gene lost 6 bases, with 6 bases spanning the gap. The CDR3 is CASSEGDTQYF. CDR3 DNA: TGTGCCAGTAGTGAGGGGGATACGCAGTATTTT.

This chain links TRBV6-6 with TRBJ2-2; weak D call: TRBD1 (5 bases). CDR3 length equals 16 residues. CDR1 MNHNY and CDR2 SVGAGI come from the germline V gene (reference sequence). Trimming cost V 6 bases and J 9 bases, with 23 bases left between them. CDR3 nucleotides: TGTGCCAGCAGCCAAAGTGAAAGGGGCCGTCTCCGGGAGCTGTTTTTT. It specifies CASSQSERGRLRELFF.

The CDR3 loop is CASSPGPDRYEQYF. CDR3 nucleotide sequence: TGTGCCAGCAGCCCCGGGCCGGACCGCTACGAGCAGTACTTC. V and J are TRBV7-8 and TRBJ2-7; D not resolved. Looked up from germline, CDR1 is SGHVS and CDR2 is FQNEAQ. The CDR3 sequence is 14 residues long. The V gene lost 5 bases and the J gene lost 3 bases, with 14 bases spanning the gap.

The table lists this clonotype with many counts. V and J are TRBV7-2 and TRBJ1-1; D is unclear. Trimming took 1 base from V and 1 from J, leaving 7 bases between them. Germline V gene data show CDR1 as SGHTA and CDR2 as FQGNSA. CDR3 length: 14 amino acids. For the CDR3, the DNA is TGTGCCAGCAGCTTAGGGGCTTCGAACACTGAAGCTTTCTTT. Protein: CASSLGASNTEAFF.

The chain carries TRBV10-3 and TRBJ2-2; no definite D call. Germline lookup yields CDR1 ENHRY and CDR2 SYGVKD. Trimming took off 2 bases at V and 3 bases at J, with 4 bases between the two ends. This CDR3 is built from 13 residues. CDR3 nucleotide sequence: TGTGCCATCAGTGAGACAGACACCGGGGAGCTGTTTTTT. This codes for CAISETDTGELFF.

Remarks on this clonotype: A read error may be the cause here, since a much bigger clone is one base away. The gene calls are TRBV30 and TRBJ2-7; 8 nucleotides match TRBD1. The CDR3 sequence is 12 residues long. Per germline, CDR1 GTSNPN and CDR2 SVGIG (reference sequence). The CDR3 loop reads CAWGTGLDEQCF. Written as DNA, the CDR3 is TGTGCCTGGGGGACAGGTCTTGACGAGCAGTGCTTC.

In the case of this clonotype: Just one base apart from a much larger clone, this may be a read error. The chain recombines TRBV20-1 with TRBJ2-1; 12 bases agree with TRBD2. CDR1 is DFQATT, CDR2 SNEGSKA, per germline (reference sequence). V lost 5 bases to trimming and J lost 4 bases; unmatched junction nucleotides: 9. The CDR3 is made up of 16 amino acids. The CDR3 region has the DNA TGCAGTGCTCTCCGGACTAGCGGGGAGCCATACAATGAGCAGTTCTTC. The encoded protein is CSALRTSGEPYNEQFF.

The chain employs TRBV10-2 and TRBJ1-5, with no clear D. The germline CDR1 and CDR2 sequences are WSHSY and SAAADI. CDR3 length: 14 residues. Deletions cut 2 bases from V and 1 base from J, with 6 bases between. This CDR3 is CASSETSSNQPQHF. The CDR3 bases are TGCGCCAGCAGTGAGACAAGCAGCAATCAGCCCCAGCATTTT.

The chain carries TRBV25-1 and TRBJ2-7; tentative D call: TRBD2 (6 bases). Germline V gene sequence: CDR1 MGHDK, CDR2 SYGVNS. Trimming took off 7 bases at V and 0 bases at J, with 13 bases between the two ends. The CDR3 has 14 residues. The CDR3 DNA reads TGTGCCAGCACCGGGACTCAAAACTCCTACGAGCAGTACTTC. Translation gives CASTGTQNSYEQYF.

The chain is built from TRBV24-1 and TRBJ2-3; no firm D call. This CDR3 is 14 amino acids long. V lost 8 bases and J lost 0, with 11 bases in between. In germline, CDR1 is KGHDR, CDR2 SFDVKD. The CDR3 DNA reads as TGTGCCACCAACCATCAAGGCAGCACAGATACGCAGTATTTT. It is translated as CATNHQGSTDTQYF.